The rows below give T cell receptor beta chains drawn from one sample of a study of metastatic and nonmetastatic thyroid tumors. Using MiXCR, TCRdb reanalyzed the PCR reads. The table shows around 26,000 clones, with about an eighth occurring only once. The sample consisted of blood. These receptors all stem from a female donor with papillary thyroid cancer or a benign thyroid nodule (not recorded which). Some clones in this sample may be carry-over from other donors' samples. The CDR3 runs from the conserved cysteine through the conserved F or W. The order of the fields is J gene, V gene, CDR3 protein.

J: TRBJ1-6; V: TRBV7-8; CDR3: CASSFVGNNSPLHF
J: TRBJ2-5; V: TRBV28; CDR3: CASSPQRGGRETQYF
J: TRBJ2-2; V: TRBV28; CDR3: CASTLPRGGLFF
J: TRBJ2-5; V: TRBV2; CDR3: CASSKEGRGTQYF
J: TRBJ1-2; V: TRBV20-1; CDR3: CSAGGGRAGFGGNYGYTF
J: TRBJ2-7; V: TRBV6-1; CDR3: CASAASGESYEQYF
J: TRBJ1-5; V: TRBV6-1; CDR3: CASSGRDRADQPQHF
J: TRBJ2-3; V: TRBV19; CDR3: CASSIDLLTGIADTQYF
J: TRBJ2-3; V: TRBV5-1; CDR3: CASSLQTGRTDTQYF
J: TRBJ2-2; V: TRBV11-3; CDR3: CASSSKTEANTGELFF
J: TRBJ1-6; V: TRBV5-1; CDR3: CASSLSSVGGESPLHF
J: TRBJ2-3; V: TRBV18; CDR3: CASSQGATDTQYF
J: TRBJ2-2; V: TRBV7-9; CDR3: CASSRSSGRSGELFF
J: TRBJ2-1; V: TRBV7-3; CDR3: CASRSKLGGGSVCNEQFF
J: TRBJ1-2; V: TRBV27; CDR3: CASSLLDRTYGYTF
J: TRBJ2-5; V: TRBV27; CDR3: CASSPRTSGRVRGTQYF
J: TRBJ2-5; V: TRBV24-1; CDR3: CATSDPEGPAETQYF
J: TRBJ1-3; V: TRBV30; CDR3: CAWSPSVGARLFGNTIYF
J: TRBJ1-5; V: TRBV5-4; CDR3: CASSFFQARDGDSNQPQHF
J: TRBJ1-2; V: TRBV19; CDR3: CASSMVPRYGYTF
J: TRBJ2-2; V: TRBV7-9; CDR3: CASSLVPSGSAGLSTGELFF
J: TRBJ1-1; V: TRBV6-1; CDR3: CASSEGRDRGRGIAEAFF
J: TRBJ2-7; V: TRBV2; CDR3: CASSVSSGRVHEQYF
J: TRBJ2-5; V: TRBV11-2; CDR3: CASSLGTAYQETQYF
J: TRBJ2-3; V: TRBV11-1; CDR3: CASSSPWGGRNTDTQYF
J: TRBJ2-5; V: TRBV12-3/TRBV12-4; CDR3: CASSSRDREAQETQYF
J: TRBJ2-7; V: TRBV28; CDR3: CASSLLVGSGPYEQYF
J: TRBJ1-5; V: TRBV3-1; CDR3: CASSLGWGPINQPQHF
J: TRBJ1-5; V: TRBV20-1; CDR3: CSAAAPTTEWRNQPQHF
J: TRBJ2-7; V: TRBV11-2; CDR3: CASKTRGYEQYF
J: TRBJ2-7; V: TRBV5-1; CDR3: CASRDTSGSYEQYF
J: TRBJ1-6; V: TRBV18; CDR3: CASSPQGAGNSPLHF
J: TRBJ1-1; V: TRBV5-1; CDR3: CASSPGAVFTEAFF
J: TRBJ1-1; V: TRBV6-1; CDR3: CASIGYEAFF
J: TRBJ2-7; V: TRBV5-1; CDR3: CASSPDRGDRYEQYF
J: TRBJ2-3; V: TRBV20-1; CDR3: CSARDGSSGRDTQYF
J: TRBJ2-5; V: TRBV10-2; CDR3: CASSESSLYETQYF
J: TRBJ2-4; V: TRBV3-1; CDR3: CASTFRGSDIQYF
J: TRBJ2-7; V: TRBV7-9; CDR3: CASSLALEGGGEQYF
J: TRBJ2-1; V: TRBV20-1; CDR3: CSARDDGGTRNEQFF
J: TRBJ2-3; V: TRBV5-4; CDR3: CASSLATGSTDTQYF
J: TRBJ2-7; V: TRBV7-9; CDR3: CASSLAGGGHEQYF
J: TRBJ1-2; V: TRBV2; CDR3: CASSAGQGCYYGYTF
J: TRBJ2-2; V: TRBV28; CDR3: CASSPLAGGLSGELFF
J: TRBJ1-3; V: TRBV7-8; CDR3: CASSFDPGPSGNTIYF
J: TRBJ1-3; V: TRBV6-1; CDR3: CASSVGGPASGNTIYF
J: TRBJ1-4; V: TRBV4-1; CDR3: CASSLGTHEKLFF